Listed here is a single T cell receptor (beta chain). The CDR3 sequence is 16 residues long. V was clipped by 2 bases and J by 5 bases; unmatched bases: 8. Germline V CDR1 and CDR2: MNHEY, SVGEGT. These data belong to a study of Ad26.COV2.S vaccination and SARS-CoV-2 variants. Sequencing used immunoSEQ multiplex PCR; TCRdb keeps in-frame clones, though not all of them. The profile shows hundreds of thousands of clones, 80% to 95% of them singletons. Stated treatment: around 19 received Ad26.COV2.S at low or high dose, single or two shots; 5 received placebo; per-sample allocation not given. Following the first vaccine or placebo injection, samples were taken on day 63.

The chain recombines TRBV6-2 or TRBV6-3 with TRBJ2-3; 9 bases are shared with TRBD1. This specimen consisted of peripheral blood, obtained in a trial of Ad26.COV2.S vaccine versus placebo. This sequence was found in a person between 18 and 60 years old who received the Ad26.COV2.S COVID-19 vaccine or a placebo. The CDR3 reads CASSYSPGQGRDTQYF. The DNA for the CDR3 is TGTGCCAGCAGTTACAGTCCGGGACAGGGCAGAGATACGCAGTATTTT.